The 21 T cell receptor beta chains below come from one sample, sequenced in a study of blood T cells in healthy people across ages. Using a J-beta primer mix together with a sample-barcoded 5' primer, a second PCR was run for roughly 6 to 12 cycles. TCRdb reanalysed the 5' RACE reads using MiXCR and keeps one entry per CDR3 protein. The sample consists of fewer than 2,000,000 distinct CDR3 sequences, about 35% of them appearing once. Sequenced sample: blood. These receptor sequences come from a woman aged 30 to 39 in good health.

The table lists this clonotype with a few counts. At one end, the junction sequence differs from germline, possibly due to a read error. V usage is TRBV28 and J usage is TRBJ2-1, with 9 positions matching TRBD1. Looked up from germline, CDR1 is MDHEN and CDR2 is SYDVKM. The CDR3 is made up of 15 amino acids. CDR3 loop: CASSLWDRDYNGQFF. The CDR3 nucleotides read TGTGCCAGCAGCCTTTGGGACAGGGACTACAATGGGCAGTTCTTC.

The chain joins TRBV12-3 or TRBV12-4 to TRBJ1-3; the D is unclear. Trimming left V 3 bases short and J 4 bases short, with 10 bases between. The CDR3 is 14 residues long. This CDR3 is CASSLLGLGNTIYF. In DNA form, the CDR3 reads TGTGCCAGCAGTTTGCTGGGTCTCGGAAACACCATATATTTT.

This sequence joins TRBV5-5 and TRBJ2-1; D perhaps matches TRBD2 (7 bases). Germline loops: CDR1 SGHKS, CDR2 YYEKEE (reference sequence). V lost 7 bases and J 2 bases, leaving 16 bases between the germline ends. The CDR3 extends over 15 amino acids. DNA for the CDR3: TGTGCCAGCGGGAGGGACACCGAACCCTACAATGAGCAGTTCTTC. Protein: CASGRDTEPYNEQFF. The variable domain in full, with the rest retrieved from reference TRBV5-5 and TRBJ2-1, is DAGVTQSPTHLIKTRGQQVTLRCSPISGHKSVSWYQQVLGQGPQFIFQYYEKEERGRGNFPDRFSARQFPNYSSELNVNALLLGDSALYLCASGRDTEPYNEQFFGPGTRLTVL.

In this sample, this clonotype turned up a few times. V is TRBV28 and J is TRBJ1-2; weak D call: TRBD1 (6 bases). This CDR3 contains 13 residues. Germline CDR1 reads MDHEN; CDR2 reads SYDVKM. The V gene lost 11 bases and the J gene lost 7 bases, with 20 bases spanning the gap. This chain's CDR3 is CASGLDSYVGYTF. The CDR3 DNA reads as TGTGCCTCGGGGTTGGACAGCTACGTTGGCTACACCTTC.

In nucleotides, the CDR3 is TGTGCCAGCAGTGCATCGGCTAGCGGTAGCACAGATACGCAGTATTTT. As protein: CASSASASGSTDTQYF. This sequence joins TRBV2 and TRBJ2-3, with 7 bases matching TRBD2. Trimming at V came to 4 bases and at J to 0 bases, leaving 7 bases not matched to a gene. Looked up from germline, CDR1 is SNHLY and CDR2 is FYNNEI. The CDR3 runs to 16 residues.

As to this clonotype: Because the CDR3 is missing its conserved closing phenylalanine or tryptophan, this is likely a read error. The limits of the CDR3 on the DNA are not certain, so only TCRdb's listed CDR3 is given. The chain employs TRBV6-2 or TRBV6-3 and TRBJ2-1. 13 amino acids form the CDR3, both terminal residues included. Germline loops: CDR1 MNHEY, CDR2 SVGEGT. The CDR3 spells CASSPRMWQEGKI.

The V call is TRBV5-1, the J call TRBJ2-5, with a weak D call TRBD2 (6 bases). V was clipped by 3 bases and J by 5 bases, with 14 bases between them. The CDR3 extends over 14 amino acids. Germline V CDR1 and CDR2: SGHRS, YFSETQ. The CDR3 sequence is CASSSNTEGETQYF. The CDR3 bases are TGCGCCAGCAGCTCCAACACGGAGGGGGAGACCCAGTACTTC.

This clonotype was seen a handful of times. The chain has TRBV20-1 and TRBJ2-1; 9 nucleotides agree with TRBD2. There are 16 residues in the CDR3. The germline CDR1 and CDR2 sequences are DFQATT and SNEGSKA (reference sequence). The ends lost 0 bases at V and 4 bases at J; junction bases unmatched: 7. CDR3 nucleotides: TGCAGTGCTAGAGACCCCAAGCGGGGGGTATACAATGAGCAGTTCTTC. It encodes CSARDPKRGVYNEQFF.

Remarks on this clonotype: Germline and junction disagree at one end, which may indicate a read error. The gene calls are TRBV15 and TRBJ1-2; D might be TRBD1 (5 bases). The germline V gene has CDR1 LNHNV and CDR2 YYDKDF (reference sequence). The CDR3 loop spans 13 amino acids. CDR3: CAASRDPGKGYTF. The CDR3 nucleotides read TGTGCCGCCAGCAGAGATCCAGGGAAAGGCTACACCTTC.

This clonotype was seen repeatedly, ten times or more. The chain recombines TRBV6-6 with TRBJ2-3; D is uncertain. V was pared by 3 bases and J by 2 bases, with 9 bases between. This CDR3 is built from 14 residues. The germline V gene has CDR1 MNHNY and CDR2 SVGAGI (reference sequence). DNA of the CDR3: TGTGCCAGCAGTTATCAAAGATACACAGATACGCAGTATTTT. It yields the protein CASSYQRYTDTQYF.

V is TRBV6-1 and J is TRBJ1-1, with 8 bases fitting TRBD1. The trim removed 4 bases at V and 5 bases at J, leaving 6 bases unmatched. Germline-derived CDR1 and CDR2 are MNHNS and SASEGT. CDR3 length: 14 residues. CDR3 sequence (DNA): TGTGCCAGCAGTGCCATTCAGGGGGCAACTGAAGCTTTCTTT. This encodes CASSAIQGATEAFF.

The V gene is TRBV20-1, the J gene TRBJ2-1; 8 positions match TRBD2. The V gene's germline CDR1 is DFQATT and CDR2 SNEGSKA (reference sequence). This CDR3 region has 14 residues. V lost 5 bases, J lost 6 bases, and 9 bases stayed unmatched. CDR3 amino acids: CSAGKREFSNEQFF. CDR3 nucleotides: TGCAGTGCTGGAAAGCGGGAGTTCTCCAATGAGCAGTTCTTC.

Notes on this clonotype: The junction does not match germline at one end; this may be a read error. The chain recombines TRBV12-3 or TRBV12-4 with TRBJ2-7; D remains unclear. The CDR3 length is 13 residues. The CDR3 protein is CAGSFWLVREQDF. CDR3 in DNA: TGTGCCGGCAGTTTTTGGCTAGTCCGCGAGCAGGACTTC.

This clonotype was counted a few times. This chain links TRBV10-3 with TRBJ1-2; no clear D gene. The germline V and J ends were trimmed by 4 bases and 2 bases, with 14 bases remaining between them. The CDR3 spans 15 residues. The germline CDR1 and CDR2 sequences are ENHRY and SYGVKD. CDR3: CAISVEITPNYGYTF. The CDR3 nucleotides read TGTGCCATCAGTGTAGAGATCACACCAAACTATGGCTACACCTTC.

This clonotype was found many times. The chain has TRBV3-1 and TRBJ2-5, with a possible D match to TRBD2 (5 bases). Between the trimmed V and J ends, which lost 2 bases and 5 bases, there was a span of 15 bases. Germline V lookup: CDR1 LGHDT, CDR2 YNNKEL (reference sequence). This CDR3 is built from 15 residues. This chain's CDR3 is CASSQPLAATETQYF. The CDR3 DNA reads TGTGCCAGCAGCCAACCTCTAGCAGCCACGGAGACCCAGTACTTC.

The chain uses TRBV20-1 and TRBJ2-5; TRBD2 aligns across 9 bases. The germline V gene has CDR1 DFQATT and CDR2 SNEGSKA (reference sequence). The CDR3 spans 14 residues. V dropped 6 bases and J dropped 1; count of bases not matched to a gene: 6. The CDR3 DNA follows: TGCAGTGCCGGGACTAGCACCGCCCAAGAGACCCAGTACTTC. Translated, it gives CSAGTSTAQETQYF.

This clonotype turned up a few times. The chain uses TRBV7-9 and TRBJ2-3, with D perhaps matching TRBD2 (7 bases). Germline V gene data show CDR1 as SEHNR and CDR2 as FQNEAQ (reference sequence). The CDR3 contains 16 residues. Deletions cut 7 bases from V and 6 bases from J, with 23 bases between. The CDR3 region has the DNA TGTGCCAGCAAGCTTATAATGGGGGGGGCTGCGGATACGCAGTATTTT. It specifies CASKLIMGGAADTQYF.

This clonotype is a singleton in its sample. The junction departs from the called germline gene at one end, perhaps through a read error. This sequence joins TRBV9 and TRBJ2-7, with 7 bases that match TRBD2. The germline gives CDR1 SGDLS, CDR2 YYNGEE. The CDR3 consists of 13 residues. CDR3 residues: CASSGYSSYEQYF. The CDR3 region has the DNA TGTGCCAGTAGCGGGTATAGCTCCTACGAGCAGTACTTC.

The gene calls are TRBV10-3 and TRBJ1-2; 9 bases fit TRBD1. The length of the CDR3 is 14 residues. With 7 bases clipped from V and 2 bases from J, the junction kept 5 bases outside the gene matches. The V gene's germline CDR1 is ENHRY and CDR2 SYGVKD. CDR3 coding DNA: TGTGCCATCACCCATGGACAGGGGAACTATGGCTACACCTTC. This gives the protein CAITHGQGNYGYTF.

Comments on this clonotype: The junction does not match germline at one end; this may be a read error. The rearrangement links TRBV7-8 to TRBJ2-1; possibly TRBD1 or TRBD2 for D (5 bases each). Germline V gives CDR1 SGHVS, CDR2 FQNEAQ. This CDR3 spans 13 amino acids. CDR3 region: CVSSLALGVEQFF. CDR3 nucleotides: TGTGTCAGCAGCTTAGCGCTAGGGGTCGAGCAGTTCTTC.

This clonotype was counted only a few times. The chain combines TRBV27 with TRBJ2-2; a possible D gene is TRBD1 (6 bases). Trimming stripped 6 bases from V and 6 bases from J, with 11 bases between. Germline CDR1 and CDR2: MNHEY and SMNVEV (reference sequence). The CDR3 is 13 amino acids. CDR3 in amino acids: CASSTWTAGELFF. DNA of the CDR3: TGTGCCAGCAGCACCTGGACAGCCGGGGAGCTGTTTTTT.